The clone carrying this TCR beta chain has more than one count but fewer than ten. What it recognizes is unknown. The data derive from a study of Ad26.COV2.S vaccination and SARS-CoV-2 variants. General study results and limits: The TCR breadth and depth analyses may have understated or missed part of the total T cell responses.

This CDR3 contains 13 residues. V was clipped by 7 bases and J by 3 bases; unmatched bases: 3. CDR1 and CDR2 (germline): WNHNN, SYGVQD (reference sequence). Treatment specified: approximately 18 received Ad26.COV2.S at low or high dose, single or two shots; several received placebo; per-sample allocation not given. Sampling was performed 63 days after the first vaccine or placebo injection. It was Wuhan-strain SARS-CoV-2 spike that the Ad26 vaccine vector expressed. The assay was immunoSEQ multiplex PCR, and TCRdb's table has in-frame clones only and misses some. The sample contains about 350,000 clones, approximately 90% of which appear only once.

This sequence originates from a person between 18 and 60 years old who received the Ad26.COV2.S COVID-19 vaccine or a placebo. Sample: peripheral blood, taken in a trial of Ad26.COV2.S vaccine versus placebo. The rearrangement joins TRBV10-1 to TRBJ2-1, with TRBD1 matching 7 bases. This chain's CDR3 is CASIWTGYNEQFF. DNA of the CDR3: TGCGCCAGCATTTGGACAGGCTACAATGAGCAGTTCTTC.